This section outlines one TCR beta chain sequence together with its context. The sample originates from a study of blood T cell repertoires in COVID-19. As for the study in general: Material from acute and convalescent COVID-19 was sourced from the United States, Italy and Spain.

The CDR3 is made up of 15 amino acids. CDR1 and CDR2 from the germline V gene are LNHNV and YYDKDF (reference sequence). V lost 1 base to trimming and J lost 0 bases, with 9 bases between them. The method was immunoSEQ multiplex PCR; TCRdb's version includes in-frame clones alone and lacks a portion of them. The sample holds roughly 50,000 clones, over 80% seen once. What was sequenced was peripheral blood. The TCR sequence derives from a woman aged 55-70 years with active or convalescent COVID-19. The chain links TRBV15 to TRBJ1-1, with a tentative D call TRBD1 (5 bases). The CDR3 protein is CATSRVKGMNTEAFF. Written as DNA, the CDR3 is TGTGCCACCAGCAGAGTCAAGGGGATGAACACTGAAGCTTTCTTT.